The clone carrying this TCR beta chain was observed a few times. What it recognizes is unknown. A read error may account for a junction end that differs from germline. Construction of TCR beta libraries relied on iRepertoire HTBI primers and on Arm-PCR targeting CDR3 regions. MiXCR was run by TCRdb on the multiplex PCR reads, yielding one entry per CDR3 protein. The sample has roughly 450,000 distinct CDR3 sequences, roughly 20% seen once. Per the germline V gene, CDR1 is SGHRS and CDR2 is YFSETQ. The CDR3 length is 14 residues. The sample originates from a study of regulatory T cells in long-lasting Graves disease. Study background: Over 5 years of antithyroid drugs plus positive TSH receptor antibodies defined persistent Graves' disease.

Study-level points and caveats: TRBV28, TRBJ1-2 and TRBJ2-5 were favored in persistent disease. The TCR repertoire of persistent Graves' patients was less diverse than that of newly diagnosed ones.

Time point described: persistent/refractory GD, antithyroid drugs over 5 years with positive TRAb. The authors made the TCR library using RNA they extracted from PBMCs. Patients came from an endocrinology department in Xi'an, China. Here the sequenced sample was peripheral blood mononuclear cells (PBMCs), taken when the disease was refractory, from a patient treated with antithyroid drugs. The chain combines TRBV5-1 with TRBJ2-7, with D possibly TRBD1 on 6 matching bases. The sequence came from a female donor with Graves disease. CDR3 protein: CASSALQGPYEQYF. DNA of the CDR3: TGTGCCAGCAGCGCCCTTCAGGGGCCCTACGAGCAGTACTTC.